The 30 T cell receptor beta chains listed next were all sequenced from one sample in a study of PD-1 blockade in mismatch repair-deficient tumors. Generated by immunoSEQ multiplex PCR, the TCRdb table keeps only in-frame clones and is missing some. The profile shows tens of thousands of clones, 83% of them singletons. Sequenced here: peripheral blood, sampled 12 weeks after starting pembrolizumab. These receptors all come from an adult with mismatch repair-deficient cancer.

V and J are TRBV5-1 and TRBJ1-4; D might be TRBD1 (5 bases). CDR1 is SGHRS and CDR2 is YFSETQ in the germline V gene. V was pared by 1 base and J by 0 bases, with 19 bases between. The CDR3 is 19 residues long. CDR3 in DNA: TGCGCCAGCAGCTTGTGGGGTTGGGGGGTAGAAGCAACTAATGAAAAACTGTTTTTT. Protein: CASSLWGWGVEATNEKLFF.

The chain couples TRBV18 to TRBJ2-1; the D gene is possibly TRBD2 (5 bases). Germline-derived CDR1 and CDR2 are KGHSH and LQKENI. The CDR3 runs to 13 residues. Trimming shortened V by 6 bases and J by 6 bases, and 12 bases separated the two germline ends. The CDR3 sequence is CASSQGGSNEQFF. DNA of the CDR3: TGTGCCAGCTCTCAAGGAGGAAGCAATGAGCAGTTCTTC.

The gene calls are TRBV5-6 and TRBJ2-1; the match to TRBD2 covers 8 bases. Germline V CDR1 and CDR2: SGHDT, YYEEEE. V dropped 2 bases and J dropped 2; count of bases not matched to a gene: 3. This CDR3 contains 15 residues. In DNA form, the CDR3 reads TGTGCCAGCAGCTTTGACGGGAGGGCCTACAATGAGCAGTTCTTC. It yields the protein CASSFDGRAYNEQFF.

The rearrangement uses TRBV5-1 and TRBJ1-2, with D unresolved. Germline CDR1 is SGHRS and CDR2 is YFSETQ. Trimming took off 4 bases at V and 6 bases at J, with 13 bases between the two ends. The CDR3 sequence is 13 residues long. This chain's CDR3 is CASSVTSNDGYTF. CDR3 nucleotide sequence: TGCGCCAGCAGCGTAACTTCGAACGATGGCTACACCTTC.

This clone was observed a single time. The CDR3 nucleotides read TGTGCCAGCAGCCTCGCCCCCCAGACTGAAGCTTTCTTT. It encodes CASSLAPQTEAFF. The gene calls are TRBV7-9 and TRBJ1-1; D unresolved. CDR1 and CDR2 (germline): SEHNR, FQNEAQ (reference sequence). This CDR3 is 13 amino acids long. V was pared by 5 bases and J by 5 bases, with 12 bases between. Based on the CDR3 plus reference TRBV7-9 and TRBJ1-1, the full variable domain is DTGVSQNPRHKITKRGQNVTFRCDPISEHNRLYWYRQTLGQGPEFLTYFQNEAQLEKSRLLSDRFSAERPKGSFSTLEIQRTEQGDSAMYLCASSLAPQTEAFFGQGTRLTVV.

The chain links TRBV29-1 to TRBJ2-5, with D perhaps TRBD2 (5 bases). The CDR3 sequence is 12 residues long. Germline V gene data show CDR1 as SQVTM and CDR2 as ANQGSEA. V was pared by 7 bases and J by 2 bases, with 11 bases between. The DNA of the CDR3 is TGCAGCGCCACCCCGGGACAAGAGACCCAGTACTTC. Its translation is CSATPGQETQYF.

This rearrangement joins TRBV10-3 to TRBJ2-3; TRBD2 matches 8 bases. The CDR3 has 15 amino acids. Germline CDR1 and CDR2: ENHRY and SYGVKD. V was clipped by 4 bases and J by 1 base; unmatched bases: 4. CDR3 sequence (DNA): TGTGCCATCAGTGGAGCGGGAGAGGGCACAGATACGCAGTATTTT. Its protein product is CAISGAGEGTDTQYF.

The chain carries TRBV6-1 and TRBJ1-2, with D hard to call. V shed 0 bases and J shed 0 bases, with 8 bases lying between them. The CDR3 is 15 amino acids. Germline V CDR1 and CDR2: MNHNS, SASEGT. CDR3 DNA: TGTGCCAGCAGTGAAGCGGGCCGTGCTAACTATGGCTACACCTTC. It specifies CASSEAGRANYGYTF.

The gene calls are TRBV19 and TRBJ2-1, with D perhaps matching TRBD1 (6 bases). V was trimmed by 7 bases and J by 0 bases, leaving 10 bases between them. The germline gives CDR1 LNHDA, CDR2 SQIVND (reference sequence). This CDR3 has 14 residues. This CDR3 reads CASNRDNSYNEQFF. CDR3 nucleotide sequence: TGTGCCAGTAATCGGGACAACTCCTACAATGAGCAGTTCTTC.

This clone qualifies as medium-sized. The chain is built from TRBV10-3 and TRBJ2-3; D remains unclear. With 2 bases removed from V and 5 bases from J, the gap between germline ends came to 5 bases. The CDR3 runs 12 residues. Germline V gene data show CDR1 as ENHRY and CDR2 as SYGVKD. The CDR3 nucleotides are TGTGCCATCAGTGAGAAAGGAGATACGCAGTATTTT. Its translation is CAISEKGDTQYF.

V usage is TRBV27 and J usage is TRBJ2-4; 7 nucleotides align to TRBD1. CDR3 length: 15 amino acids. The germline CDR1 and CDR2 sequences are MNHEY and SMNVEV (reference sequence). With V trimmed by 6 bases and J by 3 bases, 8 bases remained unmatched. CDR3 residues: CASRQSGQIKNIQYF. DNA of the CDR3: TGTGCCAGCAGACAATCGGGACAGATCAAAAACATTCAGTACTTC.

This sequence joins TRBV6-6 and TRBJ2-7; 11 bases are shared with TRBD1. The V and J ends lost 7 bases and 7 bases, in that order; junction bases with no gene match: 12. This CDR3 is 15 amino acids long. Germline V gene data show CDR1 as MNHNY and CDR2 as SVGAGI (reference sequence). CDR3 region: CASTYEGQGVSEQYF. DNA of the CDR3: TGTGCCAGCACCTACGAGGGACAGGGGGTATCGGAGCAGTACTTC.

The chain has TRBV7-6 and TRBJ1-1; D is uncertain. CDR1 is SGHVS, CDR2 FNYEAQ, per germline. Deletions cut 1 base from V and 4 bases from J, with 10 bases between. The CDR3 length is 14 residues. The CDR3 DNA reads TGTGCCAGCAGCTTAGGGTCGCTCGGCACTGAAGCTTTCTTT. The encoded protein is CASSLGSLGTEAFF.

This clone was counted only a few times. The chain is built from TRBV28 and TRBJ2-3; weak D call: TRBD1 (5 bases). Looked up from germline, CDR1 is MDHEN and CDR2 is SYDVKM. This CDR3 has 16 residues. Trimming took off 5 bases at V and 4 bases at J, with 19 bases between the two ends. Here the CDR3 DNA reads TGTGCCAGCAGTGTTTCGGCCGACAGCTCCCCAGATACGCAGTATTTT. Translation gives CASSVSADSSPDTQYF. Variable domain in full (rest from reference TRBV28 and TRBJ2-3): DVKVTQSSRYLVKRTGEKVFLECVQDMDHENMFWYRQDPGLGLRLIYFSYDVKMKEKGDIPEGYSVSREKKERFSLILESASTNQTSMYLCASSVSADSSPDTQYFGPGTRLTVL.

V and J are TRBV5-1 and TRBJ1-1; D unclear. Germline loops: CDR1 SGHRS, CDR2 YFSETQ. The CDR3 covers 13 residues. Trimming removed 3 bases at V and 7 bases at J, with 13 bases between. The CDR3 here is CASSSSGTVEAFF. Written as DNA, the CDR3 is TGCGCCAGCAGCTCCTCTGGAACAGTTGAAGCTTTCTTT.

The V call is TRBV19, the J call TRBJ2-2; 10 nucleotides align to TRBD1. Germline values: CDR1 LNHDA, CDR2 SQIVND (reference sequence). After removal of 5 bases from V and 7 bases from J, the junction contained 4 bases not matched to a gene. The CDR3 consists of 14 residues. CDR3 in DNA: TGTGCCAGTAGTGACAGGGGGCAGGGCGGGGAGCTGTTTTTT. Translated: CASSDRGQGGELFF.

This chain connects TRBV9 to TRBJ2-1; perhaps D is TRBD1 or TRBD2 (6 bases each). The CDR3 contains 15 residues. Between the trimmed V and J ends, which lost 3 bases and 0 bases, there was a span of 10 bases. CDR1 and CDR2 (germline): SGDLS, YYNGEE. The CDR3 loop reads CASSGRGDSYNEQFF. CDR3 sequence (DNA): TGTGCCAGCAGCGGAAGGGGGGACTCCTACAATGAGCAGTTCTTC.

This clone qualifies as medium-sized. The V call is TRBV27, the J call TRBJ2-3; perhaps TRBD2 as D (5 bases). The germline CDR1 and CDR2 sequences are MNHEY and SMNVEV (reference sequence). V lost 4 bases to trimming and J lost 5 bases, with 10 bases between them. There are 13 residues in the CDR3. The CDR3, as DNA: TGTGCCAGCAGTTCCACTAGTGAAGATACGCAGTATTTT. Protein sequence: CASSSTSEDTQYF.

V is TRBV6-5 and J is TRBJ2-2, with D maybe TRBD2 (6 bases). The CDR3 covers 13 residues. Germline V gives CDR1 MNHEY, CDR2 SVGAGI. The V end lost 4 bases, the J end lost 6 bases, and 9 bases lay between the germline ends. The CDR3 nucleotides are TGTGCCAGCAGTTCCCCGGGGGCCGGGGAGCTGTTTTTT. This translates into CASSSPGAGELFF.

The gene calls are TRBV11-2 and TRBJ1-1, with 8 bases aligning to TRBD1. Looked up from germline, CDR1 is SGHAT and CDR2 is FQNNGV. The CDR3 is 15 amino acids. J lost 1 base, V lost 5 bases, and 6 bases had no gene match. Written as DNA, the CDR3 is TGTGCCAGCAGCAGGACAGGGTCCGGGAACACTGAAGCTTTCTTT. Translating it yields CASSRTGSGNTEAFF.

The CDR3 DNA follows: TGTGCCAGCAGTCCTAGGACAGGGGGTTCGGGATTGTCGTACAATGAGCAGTTCTTC. Amino acid sequence: CASSPRTGGSGLSYNEQFF. The chain couples TRBV28 to TRBJ2-1; 10 bases are a match to TRBD1. Losses at the gene ends were 5 bases for V and 4 bases for J; bases not matched to a gene: 17. Germline V gene data show CDR1 as MDHEN and CDR2 as SYDVKM. The CDR3 totals 19 residues.

The genes are TRBV5-5 and TRBJ2-1; TRBD1 agrees at 8 bases. Losses at the gene ends were 0 bases for V and 7 bases for J; bases not matched to a gene: 3. The germline gives CDR1 SGHKS, CDR2 YYEKEE (reference sequence). The CDR3 loop spans 14 amino acids. The chain's CDR3 is CASSLGTGTNEQFF. The CDR3 DNA reads TGTGCCAGCAGCTTGGGGACAGGGACGAATGAGCAGTTCTTC.

The chain joins TRBV19 to TRBJ1-4, with unresolved D. The CDR3 length is 14 residues. In germline, CDR1 is LNHDA, CDR2 SQIVND (reference sequence). V dropped 6 bases and J dropped 8 bases, with 16 bases sitting between them. CDR3 region: CASRGPLMEEKLFF. CDR3 bases: TGTGCCAGTAGAGGGCCGCTAATGGAGGAAAAACTGTTTTTT.

The J gene is TRBJ2-3, the V gene TRBV4-3; unclear D gene. Trimming pared 5 bases from V and 8 bases from J, leaving 17 bases between. This CDR3 spans 14 amino acids. The germline V gene has CDR1 LGHNA and CDR2 YSLEER. CDR3 sequence: CASSYNEGSGTQYF. The CDR3 DNA reads as TGCGCCAGCAGCTACAACGAAGGGTCAGGTACGCAGTATTTT.

With regard to this clone: At one end the junction does not follow the germline gene, possibly because of a read error. The J gene is TRBJ2-2, the V gene TRBV7-7; TRBD2 might be the D (6 bases). The CDR3 sequence is 17 residues long. CDR1 is SSHAT and CDR2 is FNYEAQ in the germline V gene (reference sequence). CDR3 DNA sequence: TGTGCTAGCAGCAAATCAATGGGGGGTCCTAACACCGGGGAGCTGTTTTTT. Amino acids: CASSKSMGGPNTGELFF.

This chain joins TRBV7-9 and TRBJ2-1; 11 bases map to TRBD2. Trimming removed 0 bases from V and 12 bases from J; junction bases left unmatched: 16. CDR3 size: 18 residues. Germline-derived CDR1 and CDR2 are SEHNR and FQNEAQ (reference sequence). The CDR3 here is CASSLAKTTSGNHRGQFF. The CDR3 DNA sequence: TGTGCCAGCAGCTTAGCCAAAACGACTAGCGGGAACCATCGGGGGCAGTTCTTC.

The J gene is TRBJ2-7, the V gene TRBV18; TRBD2 is a possible D gene (5 bases). CDR3 size: 14 residues. Trimming took off 3 bases at V and 5 bases at J, with 14 bases between the two ends. CDR1 is KGHSH and CDR2 is LQKENI in the germline V gene. The CDR3 sequence is CASSPLGEANEQYF. The CDR3 nucleotides read TGTGCCAGCTCACCCCTCGGGGAAGCCAACGAGCAGTACTTC.

The chain combines TRBV28 with TRBJ1-2; D is unclear. The V end lost 5 bases, the J end lost 2 bases, and 12 bases lay between the germline ends. CDR3 length equals 14 residues. Germline CDR1 is MDHEN and CDR2 is SYDVKM. The CDR3 nucleotides are TGTGCCAGCAGTGTCGATGAGGCGAACTATGGCTACACCTTC. It codes for CASSVDEANYGYTF.

The J gene is TRBJ2-5, the V gene TRBV4-3, with 10 bases fitting TRBD1. The CDR3 runs 17 residues. The ends lost 0 bases at V and 2 bases at J; junction bases unmatched: 6. Germline V lookup: CDR1 LGHNA, CDR2 YSLEER. The CDR3 region has the DNA TGCGCCAGCAGCCAAGATAGGACAGGGGGACTTCAAGAGACCCAGTACTTC. The encoded protein is CASSQDRTGGLQETQYF.

The chain employs TRBV7-9 and TRBJ1-1; D not certain. V was pared by 5 bases and J by 6 bases, with 19 bases between. The CDR3 is 15 amino acids. Per the germline V gene, CDR1 is SEHNR and CDR2 is FQNEAQ (reference sequence). The CDR3 DNA follows: TGTGCCAGCAGCCATGAAAACAGAAGGGTTGCTGAAGCTTTCTTT. Translating it yields CASSHENRRVAEAFF. Supplemented by reference TRBV7-9 and TRBJ1-1, the full variable domain reads DTGVSQNPRHKITKRGQNVTFRCDPISEHNRLYWYRQTLGQGPEFLTYFQNEAQLEKSRLLSDRFSAERPKGSFSTLEIQRTEQGDSAMYLCASSHENRRVAEAFFGQGTRLTVV.